The 13 T cell receptor beta chains reported below all come from one sample, sequenced in a study of cytotoxic CD8 clonotypes in ibrutinib-treated CLL. Profiling relied on immunoSEQ multiplex PCR, and the TCRdb table lists in-frame clones only, not all of them. The table has approximately 50,000 clones, nearly 55% seen once. Sequences were derived from PBMCs, sampled at disease progression, from a patient treated with ibrutinib. The receptor source for this set is a human donor with chronic lymphocytic leukemia.

CDR3 sequence reads: CASSLGTSGNSEQFF. Here the CDR3 DNA reads TGTGCCAGCAGCTTAGGGACTAGCGGGAACAGTGAGCAGTTCTTC. The chain combines TRBV7-3 with TRBJ2-1; 13 bases line up with TRBD2. The CDR3 extends over 15 amino acids. Germline CDR1 reads SGHTA; CDR2 reads FQGTGA. The J segment lost 9 bases and the V segment lost 2 bases, leaving 4 bases of the junction unmatched.

This clone was seen more than once but under ten times. The J gene is TRBJ1-4, the V gene TRBV18, with D hard to call. Per germline, CDR1 KGHSH and CDR2 LQKENI. CDR3 size: 11 residues. V lost 5 bases to trimming and J lost 11 bases, with 9 bases between them. The CDR3 loop reads CASSSGEKLFF. In DNA form, the CDR3 reads TGTGCCAGCTCATCCGGGGAGAAACTGTTTTTT.

CDR3 nucleotide sequence: TGTGCCAGCAGCCCCGGCCTCACTCAGGGGACAGATACGCAGTATTTT. Amino acids: CASSPGLTQGTDTQYF. The chain uses TRBV9 and TRBJ2-3; possibly TRBD1 for D (6 bases). This CDR3 contains 16 residues. The germline V gene has CDR1 SGDLS and CDR2 YYNGEE. Deletions cut 4 bases from V and 3 bases from J, with 18 bases between.

A few counts support this clone. The chain links TRBV6-4 to TRBJ1-6; 7 positions match TRBD1. Germline CDR1 reads MRHNA; CDR2 reads SNTAGT. V dropped 3 bases and J dropped 1; count of bases not matched to a gene: 6. The CDR3 length is 17 residues. CDR3 loop: CASSETGISSYNSPLHF. In nucleotides, the CDR3 is TGTGCCAGCAGTGAGACAGGGATCAGTTCCTATAATTCACCCCTCCACTTT.

The CDR3 is CASSPRQAYEQYF. CDR3 bases: TGTGCCAGCTCCCCGCGGCAGGCCTACGAGCAGTACTTC. This sequence joins TRBV7-9 and TRBJ2-7; D is unclear. Between the trimmed V and J ends, which lost 8 bases and 2 bases, there was a span of 13 bases. The V gene's germline CDR1 is SEHNR and CDR2 FQNEAQ (reference sequence). This CDR3 has 13 amino acids.

The chain links TRBV7-2 to TRBJ2-7; no clear D gene. This CDR3 is 13 amino acids long. Germline lookup yields CDR1 SGHTA and CDR2 FQGNSA. Trimming shortened V by 2 bases and J by 7 bases, and 12 bases separated the two germline ends. The CDR3 DNA reads TGTGCCAGCAGCTTATGGTTGGACGGAGAGCAGTACTTC. Translation: CASSLWLDGEQYF.

The chain employs TRBV6-1 and TRBJ2-7, with TRBD1 matching 7 bases. Trimming removed 4 bases from V and 2 bases from J; junction bases left unmatched: 8. The CDR3 contains 15 residues. CDR1 MNHNS and CDR2 SASEGT come from the germline V gene. CDR3 loop: CASSVRTGHPYEQYF. Written as DNA, the CDR3 is TGTGCCAGCAGTGTACGGACAGGACACCCCTACGAGCAGTACTTC.

This clone showed up just a few times. The rearrangement links TRBV7-9 to TRBJ2-3; no definite D call. Germline V lookup: CDR1 SEHNR, CDR2 FQNEAQ (reference sequence). CDR3 length equals 12 residues. Trimming took off 5 bases at V and 2 bases at J, with 5 bases between the two ends. The CDR3 loop reads CASSRDTDTQYF. DNA for the CDR3: TGTGCCAGCAGCCGAGACACAGATACGCAGTATTTT. Filled out from reference TRBV7-9 and TRBJ2-3, the complete variable domain reads DTGVSQNPRHKITKRGQNVTFRCDPISEHNRLYWYRQTLGQGPEFLTYFQNEAQLEKSRLLSDRFSAERPKGSFSTLEIQRTEQGDSAMYLCASSRDTDTQYFGPGTRLTVL.

This clone was seen more than once but under ten times. This chain connects TRBV7-6 to TRBJ2-6; D is unresolved. The V gene's germline CDR1 is SGHVS and CDR2 FNYEAQ. The CDR3 consists of 15 residues. The germline V and J ends were trimmed by 2 bases and 0 bases, with 5 bases remaining between them. The CDR3 sequence: CASSLIFSGANVLTF. Written as DNA, the CDR3 is TGTGCCAGCAGCTTAATCTTCTCTGGGGCCAACGTCCTGACTTTC.

This clone was picked up a small number of times. This chain links TRBV6-4 with TRBJ2-6, with unresolved D. The CDR3 length is 14 residues. Germline CDR1 reads MRHNA; CDR2 reads SNTAGT. The ends were cut back, 3 bases at V and 0 bases at J, with 3 bases in the middle. The CDR3 DNA reads as TGTGCCAGCAGTGAATCCTCTGGGGCCAACGTCCTGACTTTC. It is translated as CASSESSGANVLTF.

In this sample, this clone turned up once. The V call is TRBV6-1, the J call TRBJ2-5; D gene uncertain. The ends were cut back, 3 bases at V and 8 bases at J, with 1 base in the middle. This CDR3 has 9 residues. The germline V gene has CDR1 MNHNS and CDR2 SASEGT. The CDR3 sequence: CASSDTQYF. The CDR3 DNA follows: TGTGCCAGCAGTGATACCCAGTACTTC.

The chain couples TRBV27 to TRBJ1-1; D may be TRBD1 (5 bases). The germline V gene encodes CDR1 MNHEY and CDR2 SMNVEV (reference sequence). Trimming took off 2 bases at V and 7 bases at J, with 17 bases between the two ends. CDR3 length: 15 residues. Written as DNA, the CDR3 is TGTGCCAGCAGTTTAGCAGGGCGCTCTATTGGTGAAGCTTTCTTT. Amino acids: CASSLAGRSIGEAFF.

This rearrangement joins TRBV19 to TRBJ2-7; 10 nucleotides align to TRBD2. The CDR3 spans 13 residues. Germline V gene data show CDR1 as LNHDA and CDR2 as SQIVND (reference sequence). Trimming removed 7 bases from V and 3 bases from J; junction bases left unmatched: 3. The CDR3 protein is CASKGLANYEQYF. DNA of the CDR3: TGTGCCAGTAAGGGACTAGCGAACTACGAGCAGTACTTC.